The next 25 T cell receptor beta chains were all read from a single sample in a study of T cells after yellow fever vaccination. TCRdb reprocessed the 5' RACE reads with MiXCR, giving one entry per CDR3 protein. The repertoire holds about 96,000 distinct CDR3 sequences, with 7.5% to 10% as singletons. This specimen consisted of CD8+ T cells not binding an NS4B(214-222) dextramer, sorted from PBMCs, obtained around 15 days after the first yellow fever vaccination. These TCRs come from a man aged 18 to 30 who received the YFV17D yellow fever vaccine.

The sample holds a few counts of this clonotype. This rearrangement joins TRBV7-2 to TRBJ2-1; TRBD2 matches 12 bases. Germline CDR1 reads SGHTA; CDR2 reads FQGNSA. The ends lost 3 bases at V and 10 bases at J; junction bases unmatched: 7. This CDR3 has 15 residues. The CDR3 is CASSFPSGGGWEQFF. In nucleotides, the CDR3 is TGTGCCAGCAGCTTTCCTAGCGGGGGGGGATGGGAGCAGTTCTTC.

This chain's CDR3 is CSARDYRTSGENIQYF. The DNA of the CDR3 is TGCAGTGCTAGAGATTACAGGACTAGCGGGGAAAACATTCAGTACTTC. V and J are TRBV20-1 and TRBJ2-4; TRBD2 matches 12 bases. Germline V gives CDR1 DFQATT, CDR2 SNEGSKA (reference sequence). V lost 0 bases and J lost 5; bases outside the gene matches: 5. CDR3 length equals 16 residues.

The V and J genes are TRBV4-3 and TRBJ2-1; D perhaps matches TRBD2 (6 bases). The CDR3 loop spans 16 amino acids. Germline CDR1 LGHNA, CDR2 YSLEER. Trimming took off 0 bases at V and 0 bases at J, with 9 bases between the two ends. CDR3 residues: CASSQDRGVSYNEQFF. CDR3 sequence (DNA): TGCGCCAGCAGCCAAGACCGCGGGGTCTCCTACAATGAGCAGTTCTTC.

The rearrangement joins TRBV11-2 to TRBJ1-1; D is perhaps TRBD1 (6 bases). This CDR3 spans 17 amino acids. The V gene's germline CDR1 is SGHAT and CDR2 FQNNGV. Trimming pared 5 bases from V and 3 bases from J, leaving 22 bases between. The CDR3 bases are TGTGCCAGCAGCCGACGGGGACAAATACGAACCCACACTGAAGCTTTCTTT. Its translation: CASSRRGQIRTHTEAFF.

The V gene is TRBV15, the J gene TRBJ1-2; possible D gene TRBD1, 5 bases. Germline CDR1 and CDR2: LNHNV and YYDKDF (reference sequence). V dropped 0 bases and J dropped 5 bases, with 13 bases sitting between them. The CDR3 spans 15 residues. CDR3 bases: TGTGCCACCAGCAGAGATACCGGGGGGGGGTATGGCTACACCTTC. Translating gives CATSRDTGGGYGYTF.

In DNA form, the CDR3 reads TGTGCCAGCAGCCTGTGGACAGCTGAGCAGTACTTC. As protein: CASSLWTAEQYF. J is TRBJ2-7 and V is TRBV5-5; D possibly corresponds to TRBD1 (6 bases). Germline V gives CDR1 SGHKS, CDR2 YYEKEE (reference sequence). The germline V and J ends were trimmed by 4 bases and 7 bases, with 12 bases remaining between them. The CDR3 length is 12 residues.

The chain is built from TRBV19 and TRBJ2-3, with D maybe TRBD1 (6 bases). The germline gives CDR1 LNHDA, CDR2 SQIVND (reference sequence). The V gene lost 1 base and the J gene lost 5 bases, with 16 bases spanning the gap. This CDR3 region has 16 residues. The CDR3 DNA reads as TGTGCCAGTAGTATAGGGGGCAGGGGCAATCAAGATACGCAGTATTTT. It encodes CASSIGGRGNQDTQYF.

V and J are TRBV19 and TRBJ1-2; TRBD1 might be the D (5 bases). Trimming shortened V by 1 base and J by 5 bases, and 14 bases separated the two germline ends. There are 15 residues in the CDR3. In germline, CDR1 is LNHDA, CDR2 SQIVND (reference sequence). The CDR3 bases are TGTGCCAGTAGTATAGGGCCCGGGACGGATTATGGCTACACCTTC. Amino acid sequence: CASSIGPGTDYGYTF.

The rearrangement links TRBV30 to TRBJ2-1; 7 nucleotides align to TRBD1. The CDR3 covers 17 residues. Germline V CDR1 and CDR2: GTSNPN, SVGIG (reference sequence). With 1 base clipped from V and 0 bases from J, the junction kept 9 bases outside the gene matches. The CDR3: CAWSGTPGQLSYNEQFF. DNA for the CDR3: TGTGCCTGGAGTGGAACCCCGGGACAGCTCTCCTACAATGAGCAGTTCTTC.

This clonotype was counted only a few times. The V and J genes are TRBV6-5 and TRBJ2-3, with D possibly matching TRBD1 (6 bases). CDR1 MNHEY and CDR2 SVGAGI come from the germline V gene. The CDR3 sequence is 16 residues long. Trimming took 0 bases from V and 2 from J, leaving 12 bases between them. The CDR3 nucleotides are TGTGCCAGCAGTTACTCCCCCCGGACAGTCACAGATACGCAGTATTTT. Its protein product is CASSYSPRTVTDTQYF.

The V gene is TRBV6-2 or TRBV6-3, the J gene TRBJ2-1; TRBD2 matches 12 bases. Germline V gives CDR1 MNHEY, CDR2 SVGEGT. The CDR3 sequence is 15 residues long. With 7 bases clipped from V and 7 bases from J, the junction kept 8 bases outside the gene matches. In nucleotides, the CDR3 is TGTGCCAGCACCACCCCTAGCGGGGGGGCAAATGAGCAGTTCTTC. Amino acids: CASTTPSGGANEQFF.

This clonotype occurred a few times. This sequence joins TRBV27 and TRBJ1-5; D not resolved. Per the germline V gene, CDR1 is MNHEY and CDR2 is SMNVEV (reference sequence). Trimming shortened V by 2 bases and J by 4 bases, and 18 bases separated the two germline ends. The CDR3 consists of 17 residues. CDR3 protein: CASSLGAVGPLNQPQHF. DNA for the CDR3: TGTGCCAGCAGTTTAGGTGCTGTCGGACCTTTAAATCAGCCCCAGCATTTT.

This clonotype was counted ten times or more. The rearrangement uses TRBV2 and TRBJ1-2; a weak D match, TRBD1 (6 bases). Per the germline V gene, CDR1 is SNHLY and CDR2 is FYNNEI. CDR3 length equals 14 residues. The V end was cut by 2 bases, the J end by 8 bases, with 15 bases between. The CDR3 spells CASSEYGTSGGYTF. For the CDR3, the DNA is TGTGCCAGCAGTGAATACGGGACATCCGGCGGCTACACCTTC.

V is TRBV12-3 or TRBV12-4 and J is TRBJ1-4; D not certain. The V end was cut by 1 base, the J end by 7 bases, with 1 base between. CDR3 length: 11 residues. The CDR3 loop reads CASSLGEKLFF. The CDR3 nucleotides are TGTGCCAGCAGTTTAGGTGAAAAACTGTTTTTT.

This clonotype was seen a few times. J is TRBJ2-1 and V is TRBV2, with 11 bases matching TRBD2. This CDR3 comprises 15 residues. With 4 bases clipped from V and 9 bases from J, the junction kept 8 bases outside the gene matches. Germline CDR1 SNHLY, CDR2 FYNNEI. The CDR3 DNA follows: TGTGCCAGCAGTGGTCTCCCTAGCGGGGGGCCTGAGCAGTTCTTC. Amino acids: CASSGLPSGGPEQFF.

This clonotype was seen a handful of times. This chain uses TRBV6-2 or TRBV6-3 with TRBJ2-1; TRBD2 might be the D (6 bases). Germline V gives CDR1 MNHEY, CDR2 SVGEGT. This CDR3 is 14 amino acids long. The V and J ends lost 4 bases and 2 bases respectively, with 9 bases between them. CDR3 residues: CASSLLAPYNEQFF. The CDR3, as DNA: TGTGCCAGCAGTTTGCTAGCGCCCTACAATGAGCAGTTCTTC.

Written as DNA, the CDR3 is TGCAGTGTTGAGGGGGGCATCTACGAGCAGTACGTC. Translation: CSVEGGIYEQYV. The genes are TRBV20-1 and TRBJ2-7; D is perhaps TRBD1 or TRBD2 (6 bases each). Trimming took 7 bases from V and 3 from J, leaving 13 bases between them. Looked up from germline, CDR1 is DFQATT and CDR2 is SNEGSKA (reference sequence). This CDR3 has 12 residues.

This clonotype occurred many times. V gene TRBV29-1 combines with J gene TRBJ2-7; D unclear. The CDR3 is 14 residues long. Between the trimmed V and J ends, which lost 5 bases and 0 bases, there was a span of 14 bases. CDR1 and CDR2 (germline): SQVTM, ANQGSEA. CDR3 residues: CSVFLDSSSYEQYF. The CDR3 DNA sequence: TGCAGCGTTTTCCTAGACTCAAGCTCCTACGAGCAGTACTTC.

The genes are TRBV7-6 and TRBJ1-2; 10 nucleotides agree with TRBD1. The germline CDR1 and CDR2 sequences are SGHVS and FNYEAQ. The trim removed 1 base at V and 8 bases at J, leaving 10 bases unmatched. The CDR3 has 16 residues. This chain's CDR3 is CASSLGAETGGSGYTF. The CDR3 coding sequence is TGTGCCAGCAGCTTAGGTGCCGAGACAGGGGGCAGCGGCTACACCTTC.

V and J are TRBV5-1 and TRBJ2-7, with D uncertain. This CDR3 has 14 amino acids. V dropped 0 bases and J dropped 4 bases, with 11 bases sitting between them. Per the germline V gene, CDR1 is SGHRS and CDR2 is YFSETQ. CDR3: CASSLGDGQYEQYV. The CDR3 coding sequence is TGCGCCAGCAGCTTGGGAGACGGGCAATACGAGCAGTACGTC.

A few counts support this clonotype. The chain joins TRBV7-6 to TRBJ2-2, with TRBD2 as a possible D gene (5 bases). Between the trimmed V and J ends, which lost 2 bases and 7 bases, there was a span of 8 bases. The CDR3 consists of 13 residues. In germline, CDR1 is SGHVS, CDR2 FNYEAQ. CDR3 loop: CASSLRENGELFF. Written as DNA, the CDR3 is TGTGCCAGCAGCTTACGGGAAAACGGGGAGCTGTTTTTT.

This clonotype was recorded a few times. This chain connects TRBV9 to TRBJ2-1; 8 bases agree with TRBD1. V shed 0 bases and J 8 bases; nucleotides not matched to a gene: 7. CDR1 is SGDLS and CDR2 is YYNGEE in the germline V gene. The CDR3 loop spans 15 amino acids. The CDR3 reads CASSVEAAGGYEQFF. CDR3 coding DNA: TGTGCCAGCAGCGTAGAAGCGGCAGGGGGCTATGAGCAGTTCTTC. Looking up the rest from reference TRBV9 and TRBJ2-1 gives the full variable domain: DSGVTQTPKHLITATGQRVTLRCSPRSGDLSVYWYQQSLDQGLQFLIQYYNGEERAKGNILERFSAQQFPDLHSELNLSSLELGDSALYFCASSVEAAGGYEQFFGPGTRLTVL.

This clonotype was seen only a few times. The rearrangement joins TRBV4-1 to TRBJ1-1; possibly TRBD1 for D (5 bases). Looked up from germline, CDR1 is MGHRA and CDR2 is YSYEKL. V was pared by 2 bases and J by 1 base, with 5 bases between. The CDR3 is made up of 13 amino acids. The CDR3 protein is CASSQRGNTEAFF. The DNA of the CDR3 is TGCGCCAGCAGCCAAAGGGGGAACACTGAAGCTTTCTTT.

This chain joins TRBV7-9 and TRBJ1-2; D unclear. The germline V and J ends were trimmed by 7 bases and 2 bases, with 8 bases remaining between them. Germline values: CDR1 SEHNR, CDR2 FQNEAQ (reference sequence). This CDR3 region has 12 residues. CDR3 bases: TGTGCCAGCACCCCCCTCAACTATGGCTACACCTTC. This encodes CASTPLNYGYTF.

CDR3: CAWTEGYTF. CDR3 DNA sequence: TGTGCCTGGACAGAGGGCTACACCTTC. This rearrangement joins TRBV30 to TRBJ1-2; no reliable D call. The CDR3 is made up of 9 amino acids. Looked up from germline, CDR1 is GTSNPN and CDR2 is SVGIG (reference sequence). V was cut by 4 bases and J by 8 bases, with 5 bases left in between.